This T cell receptor beta chain was recovered during a study of cytomegalovirus exposure and HLA in healthy donors. Study outcomes and limitations: A few of the chains that were CMV-associated were confirmed in vitro to be specific for CMV antigens. Some V segments could not be told apart, so they were left out, TRBV6-2 and TRBV6-3 among them.

PCR involved 60 Vbeta and 13 Jbeta primers. Data came from immunoSEQ multiplex PCR; TCRdb stores just in-frame clones and leaves some out. The sample has around 52,000 clones, about 79% seen once; the top ten hold approximately 1.5%. A word on this clone: The target antigen is unknown.

V shed 1 base and J shed 1 base, with 7 bases lying between them. The CDR3 runs to 15 residues. From germline, CDR1 is KGHSH and CDR2 LQKENI. The sequence was obtained from a man aged 35-49 years in good health and CMV-seronegative. The chain joins TRBV18 to TRBJ2-2; D possibly corresponds to TRBD1 (6 bases). The sequencing sample was made of PBMCs. DNA of the CDR3: TGTGCCAGCTCACCACTCAGGGGGAACACCGGGGAGCTGTTTTTT. Its translation is CASSPLRGNTGELFF. Complete variable domain (other parts from reference TRBV18 and TRBJ2-2): NAGVMQNPRHLVRRRGQEARLRCSPMKGHSHVYWYRQLPEEGLKFMVYLQKENIIDESGMPKERFSAEFPKEGPSILRIQQVVRGDSAAYFCASSPLRGNTGELFFGEGSRLTVL.